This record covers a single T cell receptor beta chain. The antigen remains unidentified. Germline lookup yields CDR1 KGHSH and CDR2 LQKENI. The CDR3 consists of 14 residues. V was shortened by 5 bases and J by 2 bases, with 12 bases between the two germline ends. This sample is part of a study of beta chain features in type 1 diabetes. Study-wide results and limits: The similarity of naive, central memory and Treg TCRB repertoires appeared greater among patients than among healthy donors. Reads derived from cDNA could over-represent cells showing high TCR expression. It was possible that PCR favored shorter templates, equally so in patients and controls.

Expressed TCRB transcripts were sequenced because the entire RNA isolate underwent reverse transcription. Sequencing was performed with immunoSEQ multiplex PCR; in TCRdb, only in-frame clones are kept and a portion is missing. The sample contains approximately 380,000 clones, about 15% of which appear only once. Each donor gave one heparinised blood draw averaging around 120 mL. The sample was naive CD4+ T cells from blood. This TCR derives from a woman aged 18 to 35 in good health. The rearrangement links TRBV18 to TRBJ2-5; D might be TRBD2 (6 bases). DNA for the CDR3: TGTGCCAGCTCAAGGGGTGCGGGGCAAGAGACCCAGTACTTC. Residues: CASSRGAGQETQYF.